Listed below are T cell receptor beta chains from one sample, sequenced in a study of blood T cell repertoires in COVID-19. The assay was immunoSEQ multiplex PCR, and TCRdb's table has in-frame clones only and misses some. The data show approximately 170,000 clones, over 75% seen once. Sequencing was carried out using peripheral blood. The receptors come from an elderly man with COVID-19, enrolled during active disease. CDR3s include the opening cysteine and the closing phenylalanine or tryptophan. Each record gives: J gene, D gene, clone size, V gene, CDR3 protein, CDR3 DNA. A D gene is named only where the DNA matches it firmly. A row's size may be missing; if present it is once, few, many or a size class.

TRBJ2-5	TRBD1	-	TRBV18	CASSKGQGETQYF	TGTGCCAGCTCAAAGGGACAGGGAGAGACCCAGTACTTC
TRBJ1-1	-	-	TRBV18	CASAEAPGSRAFF	TGTGCCAGCGCCGAAGCCCCAGGCAGCAGAGCTTTCTTT
TRBJ1-4	TRBD1	once	TRBV19	CASRDPGQINEKLFF	TGTGCCAGTAGAGACCCGGGACAGATTAATGAAAAACTGTTTTTT
TRBJ1-5	-	-	TRBV5-4	CASSLKHSNQPQHF	TGTGCCAGCAGCTTGAAACATAGCAATCAGCCCCAGCATTTT
TRBJ2-2	TRBD2	-	TRBV5-1	CASSPLGGGMNTGELFF	TGCGCCAGCAGCCCCCTGGGCGGGGGTATGAACACCGGGGAGCTGTTTTTT
TRBJ2-5	TRBD2	-	TRBV11-3	CASSSTSAETQYF	TGTGCCAGCAGCTCCACTAGCGCGGAGACCCAGTACTTC
TRBJ1-1	-	-	TRBV6-1	CASSEARPGNKTEAFF	TGTGCCAGCAGTGAAGCTCGGCCGGGGAATAAGACTGAAGCTTTCTTT
TRBJ2-5	TRBD2	-	TRBV11-2	CASTNEGLASETQYF	TGTGCCAGCACCAACGAGGGACTAGCGTCAGAGACCCAGTACTTC
TRBJ2-7	TRBD1	-	TRBV3-1/TRBV3-2	CASSHLDRGYEQYF	TGTGCCAGCAGCCACTTGGACAGGGGTTACGAGCAGTACTTC
TRBJ1-1	-	-	TRBV12-5	CASGLIGGTEAFF	TGTGCTAGTGGTTTGATAGGGGGCACTGAAGCTTTCTTT
TRBJ1-1	-	-	TRBV5-4	CASSPPGDRMNTEAFF	TGTGCCAGCAGCCCCCCCGGCGACAGAATGAACACTGAAGCTTTCTTT
TRBJ2-7	TRBD1	few	TRBV27	CASSPGTVYYEQYF	TGTGCCAGCAGTCCCGGGACAGTTTACTACGAGCAGTACTTC
TRBJ2-7	TRBD1	-	TRBV27	CASRFRDRSREQYF	TGTGCCAGCAGATTCCGGGACAGGAGTCGCGAGCAGTACTTC
TRBJ2-1	TRBD1	-	TRBV29-1	CSPHRGLSYNEQFF	TGCAGCCCTCACAGGGGCCTTTCCTACAATGAGCAGTTCTTC
TRBJ1-1	-	-	TRBV6-5	CASSYGRMGTEAFF	TGTGCCAGCAGTTACGGCAGGATGGGCACTGAAGCTTTCTTT
TRBJ2-6	-	-	TRBV5-1	CASSQGSALDVLTF	TGCGCCAGCAGCCAGGGATCAGCCCTGGACGTCCTGACTTTC
TRBJ1-1	-	-	TRBV13	CASSLEDRNTEAFF	TGTGCCAGCAGCTTAGAGGACAGGAACACTGAAGCTTTCTTT
TRBJ2-2	-	once	TRBV21-1	CASSKEMDSYANTGELFF	TGTGCCAGCAGCAAGGAAATGGACAGCTATGCGAACACCGGGGAGCTGTTTTTT
TRBJ1-1	-	-	TRBV19	CASSALSGGRTEAFF	TGTGCCAGTAGTGCTCTCAGCGGGGGACGGACTGAAGCTTTCTTT
TRBJ1-6	TRBD1	-	TRBV18	CASSPGTGNSPLHF	TGTGCCAGCTCACCAGGGACAGGGAATTCACCCCTCCACTTT
TRBJ1-2	TRBD1	-	TRBV7-2	CASSPRTGGFYGYTF	TGTGCCAGCAGCCCGCGGACAGGGGGTTTCTATGGCTACACCTTC
TRBJ1-4	TRBD1	-	TRBV5-5	CASSGGTGEEKLFF	TGTGCCAGCAGCGGCGGGACAGGGGAGGAAAAACTGTTTTTT
TRBJ1-4	-	-	TRBV4-1	CASSQDRSGKSEKLFF	TGCGCCAGCAGCCAAGATCGGTCGGGGAAGAGTGAAAAACTGTTTTTT
TRBJ2-3	-	-	TRBV10-2	CASNRGGTDTQYF	TGCGCCAGCAACCGCGGGGGCACAGATACGCAGTATTTT
TRBJ1-6	-	-	TRBV10-3	CAISRDGSSYNSPLHF	TGTGCCATCAGCCGAGACGGGAGCTCCTATAATTCACCCCTCCACTTT
TRBJ2-1	-	-	TRBV6-4	CASSGQGGDEQFF	TGTGCCAGCAGTGGGCAGGGTGGCGATGAGCAGTTCTTC
TRBJ1-1	-	-	TRBV3-1/TRBV3-2	CASRPDGSGRGTEAFF	TGTGCCAGCAGACCGGACGGGTCCGGGAGGGGCACTGAAGCTTTCTTT
TRBJ1-2	-	-	TRBV5-6	CASSSGDYGYTF	TGTGCCAGCAGCTCGGGAGACTATGGCTACACCTTC
TRBJ1-4	-	-	TRBV6-5	CATTGTGSREKLFF	TGTGCCACCACGGGAACAGGGAGTCGCGAAAAACTGTTTTTT
TRBJ1-4	-	-	TRBV10-3	CAIRDTDEKLFF	TGTGCCATCCGGGACACAGATGAAAAACTGTTTTTT
TRBJ2-7	TRBD1	-	TRBV15	CATTPGQPYEQYF	TGTGCCACCACACCGGGACAGCCCTACGAGCAGTACTTC
TRBJ2-1	TRBD2	-	TRBV5-1	CASSSRTSGGLAYNEQFF	TGCGCCAGCAGCTCGCGGACTAGCGGGGGCCTAGCCTACAATGAGCAGTTCTTC
TRBJ2-7	-	-	TRBV5-1	CASSFGTGISYEQYF	TGCGCCAGCAGCTTCGGAACAGGGATTTCCTACGAGCAGTACTTC
TRBJ1-2	-	-	TRBV6-6	CASSRFLQENYGYTF	TGTGCCAGCAGTCGCTTTTTGCAGGAAAACTATGGCTACACCTTC
TRBJ1-2	TRBD1	-	TRBV27	CASSQDRESVWVYGYTF	TGTGCCAGCAGTCAGGACAGGGAGAGTGTGTGGGTCTATGGCTACACCTTC
TRBJ2-5	TRBD1	-	TRBV4-2	CASSPPGQGQETQYF	TGTGCCAGCAGCCCTCCAGGACAGGGACAAGAGACCCAGTACTTC
TRBJ2-3	TRBD2	-	TRBV28	CASSPGTSGGAGTQYF	TGTGCCAGCAGTCCGGGGACTAGCGGGGGCGCGGGGACGCAGTATTTT
TRBJ2-5	TRBD1	-	TRBV7-2	CASSYPAGQAETQYF	TGTGCCAGCAGCTACCCCGCGGGACAGGCGGAGACCCAGTACTTC
TRBJ2-1	-	-	TRBV7-2	CASSLGWASYEQFF	TGTGCCAGCAGCTTAGGATGGGCGTCATATGAGCAGTTCTTC
TRBJ1-2	-	-	TRBV6-2/TRBV6-3	CASSYSTQARARDGYTF	TGTGCCAGCAGTTACTCGACCCAAGCGCGGGCGCGGGATGGCTACACCTTC
TRBJ1-1	TRBD1	-	TRBV19	CASSIYRGEAFF	TGTGCCAGTAGTATCTACAGGGGAGAAGCTTTCTTT